These T cell receptor beta chains were read from a single sample in a study of T cell repertoires in cytomegalovirus infection. TCRdb used MiXCR to reprocess the reads, holding one entry per CDR3 protein. The sample carries under 600,000 distinct CDR3 sequences, about 17% recorded once. Sequences were obtained from CD8+ T cells from PBMCs. These receptors were obtained from a human donor in good health (CMV status not recorded). Some clones in this sample may be carry-over from other donors' samples. Each CDR3 is given with its conserved first and last residue. A D gene is named only where the DNA matches it firmly. Only some rows state a clone size, as once, few, many or a class for expanded clones.

abundance	v_gene	j_gene	d_gene	CDR3aa	CDR3nt
few	TRBV4-1	TRBJ2-7	TRBD1	CASSQASGTGLQEQYF	TGCGCCAGCAGCCAAGCTTCCGGGACAGGCCTGCAAGAGCAGTACTTC
NA	TRBV19	TRBJ2-7	TRBD1	CASSRKYRGLDEQYF	TGTGCCAGTAGTAGAAAGTACAGGGGTCTAGACGAGCAGTACTTC
few	TRBV20-1	TRBJ2-3	TRBD2	CSASSAGGRDTQYF	TGCAGTGCTAGCTCAGCGGGGGGGCGAGATACGCAGTATTTT
NA	TRBV28	TRBJ2-2	NA	CASTLSSLQLGGELFF	TGTGCCAGCACCCTAAGTTCCCTCCAATTGGGCGGGGAGCTGTTTTTT
NA	TRBV3-1	TRBJ2-7	TRBD1	CASGNHRDRGPYEQYF	TGTGCCAGCGGAAACCACCGGGACAGGGGGCCCTACGAGCAGTACTTC
NA	TRBV7-2	TRBJ2-7	NA	CASSFGTLPSHEKYF	TGTGCCAGCAGCTTCGGGACTCTTCCATCGCACGAGAAGTACTTC
many	TRBV11-2	TRBJ2-5	NA	CASSFGGPPKAQYF	TGTGCCAGCAGCTTCGGGGGGCCTCCTAAGGCCCAGTACTTC
many	TRBV12-3/TRBV12-4	TRBJ2-1	NA	CASNAPGQLYNEQFF	TGTGCCAGCAACGCTCCGGGACAACTTTACAATGAGCAGTTCTTC
NA	TRBV15	TRBJ1-1	NA	CATSTPGDPVAFF	TGTGCCACATCGACTCCCGGGGACCCTGTAGCTTTCTTT
NA	TRBV27	TRBJ2-7	NA	CASSLFALTEQYF	TGTGCCAGCAGTTTATTCGCCCTAACCGAGCAGTACTTC
many	TRBV7-9	TRBJ1-2	TRBD1	CASSPEQGAGIGGYTF	TGTGCCAGCAGCCCCGAACAGGGGGCAGGGATAGGTGGCTACACCTTC
NA	TRBV28	TRBJ2-5	TRBD1	CASSIWTTGEETQYF	TGTGCCAGCAGTATATGGACGACAGGGGAAGAGACCCAGTACTTC
NA	TRBV4-1	TRBJ2-1	TRBD2	CASSQEGAGADNEQFF	TGCGCCAGCAGCCAAGAAGGAGCGGGAGCGGACAATGAGCAGTTCTTC
many	TRBV11-2	TRBJ2-5	TRBD2	CASSPWAREYQETQYF	TGTGCCAGCAGCCCGTGGGCGCGGGAGTACCAAGAGACCCAGTACTTC
NA	TRBV9	TRBJ1-2	NA	CASSSDRRYGYTF	TGTGCCAGCAGCTCAGACAGACGCTATGGCTACACCTTC
many	TRBV7-3	TRBJ1-1	NA	CASSARGKENTEAFF	TGTGCCAGCAGCGCTAGGGGTAAGGAGAACACTGAAGCTTTCTTT
many	TRBV7-3	TRBJ2-2	TRBD1	CASSFRDRNTGELFF	TGTGCCAGCAGCTTCCGGGACAGGAACACCGGGGAGCTGTTTTTT
NA	TRBV10-3	TRBJ1-3	NA	CAIRDGDTIYF	TGTGCCATCAGAGATGGGGACACCATATATTTT
many	TRBV6-1	TRBJ2-7	TRBD1	CASSLRTGGINEQYF	TGTGCCAGCAGTCTAAGGACAGGGGGAATCAACGAGCAGTACTTC
many	TRBV2	TRBJ2-2	NA	CASNKADTANTGELFF	TGTGCCAGCAACAAGGCGGACACCGCGAACACCGGGGAGCTGTTTTTT
few	TRBV6-1	TRBJ2-6	NA	CASSEDPGISGANVLTF	TGTGCCAGCAGTGAAGATCCAGGGATCTCTGGGGCCAACGTCCTGACTTTC
NA	TRBV6-7	TRBJ1-1	NA	CASSYFFKGGWWNTEAFF	TGTGCCAGCAGTTACTTCTTTAAGGGGGGCTGGTGGAACACTGAAGCTTTCTTT
many	TRBV12-3/TRBV12-4	TRBJ1-2	TRBD1	CASSLGGQGANGYTF	TGTGCCAGCAGTTTAGGCGGACAGGGGGCGAACGGCTACACCTTC